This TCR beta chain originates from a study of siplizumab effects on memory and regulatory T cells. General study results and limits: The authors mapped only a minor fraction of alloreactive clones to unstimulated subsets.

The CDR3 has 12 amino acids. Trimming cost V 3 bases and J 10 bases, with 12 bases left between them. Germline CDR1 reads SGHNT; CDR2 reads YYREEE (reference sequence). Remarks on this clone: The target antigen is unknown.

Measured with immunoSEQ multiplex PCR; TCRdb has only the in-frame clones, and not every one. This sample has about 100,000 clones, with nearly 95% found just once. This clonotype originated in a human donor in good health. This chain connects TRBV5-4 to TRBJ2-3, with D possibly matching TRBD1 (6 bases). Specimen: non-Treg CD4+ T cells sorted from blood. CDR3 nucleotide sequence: TGTGCCAGCAGCTCCGAGACAGGCGCGCAGTATTTT. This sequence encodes CASSSETGAQYF.